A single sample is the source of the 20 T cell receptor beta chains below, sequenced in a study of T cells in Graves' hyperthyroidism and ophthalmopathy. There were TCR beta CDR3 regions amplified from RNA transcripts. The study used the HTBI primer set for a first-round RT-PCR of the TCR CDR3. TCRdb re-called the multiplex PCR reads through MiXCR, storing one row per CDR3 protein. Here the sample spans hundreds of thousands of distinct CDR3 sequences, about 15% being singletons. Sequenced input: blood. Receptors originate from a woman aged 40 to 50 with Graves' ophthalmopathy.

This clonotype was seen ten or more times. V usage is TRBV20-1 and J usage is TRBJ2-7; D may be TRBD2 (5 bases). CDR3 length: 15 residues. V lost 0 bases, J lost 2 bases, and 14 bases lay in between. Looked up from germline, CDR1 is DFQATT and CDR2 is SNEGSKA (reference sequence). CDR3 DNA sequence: TGCAGTGCTAGAGATCGGCTAGCTCATCCCTACGAGCAGTACTTC. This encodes CSARDRLAHPYEQYF.

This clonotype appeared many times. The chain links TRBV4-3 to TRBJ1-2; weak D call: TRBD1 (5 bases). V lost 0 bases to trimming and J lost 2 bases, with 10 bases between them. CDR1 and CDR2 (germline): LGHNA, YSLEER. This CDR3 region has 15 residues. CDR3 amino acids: CASSQEYRQNYGYTF. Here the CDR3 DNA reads TGCGCCAGCAGCCAAGAGTACAGGCAGAACTATGGCTACACCTTC.

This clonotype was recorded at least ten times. The CDR3 loop reads CASTPDRDSYEQYF. The CDR3 nucleotides are TGTGCCAGCACCCCGGACAGGGACTCCTACGAGCAGTACTTC. The chain uses TRBV2 and TRBJ2-7, with 8 bases lining up with TRBD1. This CDR3 has 14 amino acids. CDR1 is SNHLY and CDR2 is FYNNEI in the germline V gene. V lost 7 bases, J lost 0 bases, and 5 bases stayed unmatched.

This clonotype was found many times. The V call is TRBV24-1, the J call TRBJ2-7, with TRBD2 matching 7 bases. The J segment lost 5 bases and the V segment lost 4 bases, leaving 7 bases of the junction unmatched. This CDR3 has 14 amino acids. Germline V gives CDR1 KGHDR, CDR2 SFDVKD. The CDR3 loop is CATSDDGGGDEQYF. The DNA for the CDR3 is TGTGCCACCAGTGACGACGGGGGAGGGGACGAGCAGTACTTC.

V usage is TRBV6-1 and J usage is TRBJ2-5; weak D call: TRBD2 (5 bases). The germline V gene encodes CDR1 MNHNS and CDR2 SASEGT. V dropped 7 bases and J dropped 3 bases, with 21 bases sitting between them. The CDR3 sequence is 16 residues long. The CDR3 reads CASIPQWGADEETQYF. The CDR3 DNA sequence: TGTGCCAGCATACCCCAGTGGGGAGCGGACGAAGAGACCCAGTACTTC.

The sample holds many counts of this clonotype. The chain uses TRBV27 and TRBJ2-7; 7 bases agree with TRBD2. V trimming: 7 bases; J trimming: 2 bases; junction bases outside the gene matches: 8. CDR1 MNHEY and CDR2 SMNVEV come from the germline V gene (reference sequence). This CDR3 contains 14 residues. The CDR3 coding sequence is TGTGCCAGCAAGGGCCGGGAGGAGGCCTACGAGCAGTACTTC. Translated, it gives CASKGREEAYEQYF.

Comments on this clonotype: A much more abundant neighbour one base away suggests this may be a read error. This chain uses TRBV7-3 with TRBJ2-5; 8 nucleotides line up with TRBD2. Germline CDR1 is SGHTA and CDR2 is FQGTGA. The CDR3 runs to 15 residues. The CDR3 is CAGSFTGTRSETQYF. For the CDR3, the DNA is TGTGCCGGCAGCTTTACCGGGACTAGGTCGGAGACCCAGTACTTC.

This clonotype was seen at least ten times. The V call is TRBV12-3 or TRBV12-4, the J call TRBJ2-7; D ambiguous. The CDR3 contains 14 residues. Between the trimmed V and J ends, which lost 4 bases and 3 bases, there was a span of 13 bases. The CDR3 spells CASSSSQPYYEQYF. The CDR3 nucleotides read TGTGCCAGCAGTTCGTCGCAACCCTACTACGAGCAGTACTTC.

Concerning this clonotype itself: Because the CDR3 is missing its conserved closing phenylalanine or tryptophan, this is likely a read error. DNA of the CDR3: TGTGCCAGCAGTCTAAGGGGAGAGACCCAGTACCTC. Residues: CASSLRGETQYL. The chain has TRBV12-3 or TRBV12-4 and TRBJ2-5; D may be TRBD1 (5 bases). The CDR3 spans 12 residues. V dropped 5 bases and J dropped 4 bases, with 8 bases sitting between them.

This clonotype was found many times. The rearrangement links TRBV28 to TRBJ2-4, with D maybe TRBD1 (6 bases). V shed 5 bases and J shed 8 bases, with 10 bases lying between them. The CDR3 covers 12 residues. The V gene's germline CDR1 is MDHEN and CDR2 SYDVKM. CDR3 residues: CASSSTGYIQYF. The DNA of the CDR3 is TGTGCCAGCAGTAGTACAGGGTACATTCAGTACTTC.

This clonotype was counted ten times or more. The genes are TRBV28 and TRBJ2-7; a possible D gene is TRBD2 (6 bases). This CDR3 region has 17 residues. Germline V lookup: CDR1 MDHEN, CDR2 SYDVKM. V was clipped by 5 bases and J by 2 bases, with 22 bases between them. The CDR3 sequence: CASSVRQVADATYEQYF. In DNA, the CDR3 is TGTGCCAGCAGTGTAAGACAAGTAGCGGATGCGACCTACGAGCAGTACTTC.

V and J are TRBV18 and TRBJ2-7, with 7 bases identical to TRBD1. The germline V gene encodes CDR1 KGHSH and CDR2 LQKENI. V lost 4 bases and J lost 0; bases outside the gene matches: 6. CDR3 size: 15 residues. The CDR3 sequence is CASSRIRDSSYEQYF. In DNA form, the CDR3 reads TGTGCCAGCTCACGCATCCGGGACAGCTCCTACGAGCAGTACTTC.

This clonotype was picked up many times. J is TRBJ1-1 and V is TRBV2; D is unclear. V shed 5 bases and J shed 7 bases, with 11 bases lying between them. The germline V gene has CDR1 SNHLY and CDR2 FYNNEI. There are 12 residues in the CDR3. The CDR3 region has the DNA TGTGCCAGCAGTCCAACGCAGTATGAAGCTTTCTTT. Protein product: CASSPTQYEAFF.

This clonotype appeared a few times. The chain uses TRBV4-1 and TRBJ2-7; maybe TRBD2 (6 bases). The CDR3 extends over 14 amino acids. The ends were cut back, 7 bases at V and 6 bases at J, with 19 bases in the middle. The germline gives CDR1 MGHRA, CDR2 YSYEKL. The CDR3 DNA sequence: TGCGCCAGCACCTCCCGGAGGGGTACAGGCGAGCAGTACTTC. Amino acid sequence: CASTSRRGTGEQYF.

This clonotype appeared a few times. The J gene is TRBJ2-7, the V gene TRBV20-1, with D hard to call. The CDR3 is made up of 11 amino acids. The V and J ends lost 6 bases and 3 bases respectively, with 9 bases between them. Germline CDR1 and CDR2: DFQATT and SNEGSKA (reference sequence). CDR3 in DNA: TGCAGTGCAAGCGAAGACTACGAGCAGTACTTC. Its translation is CSASEDYEQYF.

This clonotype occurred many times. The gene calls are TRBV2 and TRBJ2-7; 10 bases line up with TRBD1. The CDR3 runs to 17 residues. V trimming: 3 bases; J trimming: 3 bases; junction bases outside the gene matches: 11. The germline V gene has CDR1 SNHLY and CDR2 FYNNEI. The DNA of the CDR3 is TGTGCCAGCAGTGAGGGTTTATCTGGGACAGGGGTCTACGAGCAGTACTTC. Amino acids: CASSEGLSGTGVYEQYF.

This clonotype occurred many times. The CDR3 region is CSARVTGARDQPQHF. DNA of the CDR3: TGCAGTGCTAGAGTTACAGGGGCGAGGGATCAGCCCCAGCATTTT. The chain carries TRBV20-1 and TRBJ1-5; TRBD1 agrees at 7 bases. The CDR3 contains 15 residues. The trim removed 1 base at V and 5 bases at J, leaving 8 bases unmatched. Per the germline V gene, CDR1 is DFQATT and CDR2 is SNEGSKA (reference sequence).

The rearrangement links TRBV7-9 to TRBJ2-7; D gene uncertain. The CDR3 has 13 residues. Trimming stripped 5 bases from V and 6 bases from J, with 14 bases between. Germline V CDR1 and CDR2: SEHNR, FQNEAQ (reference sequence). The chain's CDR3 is CASSTLLSTEQYF. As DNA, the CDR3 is TGTGCCAGCAGCACCCTCCTTTCGACCGAGCAGTACTTC.

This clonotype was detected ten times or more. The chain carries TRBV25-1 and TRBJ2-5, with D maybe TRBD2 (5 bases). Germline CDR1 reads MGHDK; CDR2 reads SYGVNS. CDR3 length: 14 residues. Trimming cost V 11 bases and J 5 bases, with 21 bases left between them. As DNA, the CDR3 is TGTGCCGCCGGTGCGGCAGGAGGCGGGGAGACCCAGTACTTC. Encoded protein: CAAGAAGGGETQYF.

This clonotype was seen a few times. CDR3 loop: CASSDRRDTQYF. Written as DNA, the CDR3 is TGTGCCAGCAGTGACAGACGAGATACGCAGTATTTT. This sequence joins TRBV25-1 and TRBJ2-3; no definite D call. The CDR3 sequence is 12 residues long. In germline, CDR1 is MGHDK, CDR2 SYGVNS. V was pared by 3 bases and J by 5 bases, with 6 bases between.